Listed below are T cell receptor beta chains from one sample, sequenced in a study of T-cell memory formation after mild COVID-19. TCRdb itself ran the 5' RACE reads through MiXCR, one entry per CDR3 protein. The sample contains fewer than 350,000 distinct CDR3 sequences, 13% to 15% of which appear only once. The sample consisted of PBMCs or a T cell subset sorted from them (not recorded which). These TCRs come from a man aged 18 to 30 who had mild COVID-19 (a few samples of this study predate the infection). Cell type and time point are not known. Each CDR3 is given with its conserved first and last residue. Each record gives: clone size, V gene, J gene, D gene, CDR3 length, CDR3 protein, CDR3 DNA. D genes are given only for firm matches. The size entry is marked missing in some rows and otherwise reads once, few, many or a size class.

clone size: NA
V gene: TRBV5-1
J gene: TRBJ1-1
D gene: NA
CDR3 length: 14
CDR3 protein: CASSLETWGTEAFF
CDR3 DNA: TGCGCCAGCAGCTTGGAAACATGGGGGACTGAAGCTTTCTTT

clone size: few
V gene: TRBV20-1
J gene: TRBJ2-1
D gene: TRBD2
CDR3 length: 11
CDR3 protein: CSAMFGTSPFF
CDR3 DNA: TGCAGTGCTATGTTCGGGACTAGTCCGTTCTTC

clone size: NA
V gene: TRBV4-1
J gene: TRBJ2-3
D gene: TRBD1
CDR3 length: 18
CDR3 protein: CASSQHPGTGLWTDTQYF
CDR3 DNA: TGCGCCAGCAGCCAGCATCCCGGGACAGGGTTATGGACAGATACGCAGTATTTT

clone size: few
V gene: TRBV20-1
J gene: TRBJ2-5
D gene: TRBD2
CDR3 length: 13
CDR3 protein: CSALAGAQETQYF
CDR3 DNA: TGCAGTGCTTTAGCGGGGGCCCAAGAGACCCAGTACTTC

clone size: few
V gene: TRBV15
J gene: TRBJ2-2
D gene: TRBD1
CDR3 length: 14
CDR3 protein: CATSDRANTGELFF
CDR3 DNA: TGTGCCACCAGCGACAGGGCGAACACCGGGGAGCTGTTTTTT

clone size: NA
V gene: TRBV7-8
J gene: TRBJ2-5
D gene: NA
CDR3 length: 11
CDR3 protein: CASTKGETQYF
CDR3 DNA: TGTGCCAGCACCAAGGGGGAGACCCAGTACTTC

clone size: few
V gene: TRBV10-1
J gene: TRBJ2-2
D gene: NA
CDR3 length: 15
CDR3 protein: CASSESGVYTGELFF
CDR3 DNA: TGCGCCAGCAGTGAGTCGGGCGTTTACACCGGGGAGCTGTTTTTT

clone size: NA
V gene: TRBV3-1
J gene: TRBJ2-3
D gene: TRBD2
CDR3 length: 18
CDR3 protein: CASSQRTHLAGLRDTQYF
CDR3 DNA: TGTGCCAGCAGCCAACGCACCCACCTAGCGGGGCTTAGAGATACGCAGTATTTT

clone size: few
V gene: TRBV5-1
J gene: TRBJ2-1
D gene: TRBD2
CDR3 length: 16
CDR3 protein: CASSLVSLAAYNEQFF
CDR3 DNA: TGCGCCAGCAGCTTGGTCAGTCTAGCGGCCTACAATGAGCAGTTCTTC

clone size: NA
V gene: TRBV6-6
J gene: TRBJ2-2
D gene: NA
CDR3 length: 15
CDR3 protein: CASSYYGGNTGELFF
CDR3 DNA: TGTGCCAGCAGTTACTACGGGGGAAACACCGGGGAGCTGTTTTTT

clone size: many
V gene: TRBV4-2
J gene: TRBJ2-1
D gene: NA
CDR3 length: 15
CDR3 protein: CASSQDPRSLDEQFF
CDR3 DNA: TGTGCCAGCAGCCAAGATCCCCGGTCATTGGACGAGCAGTTCTTC

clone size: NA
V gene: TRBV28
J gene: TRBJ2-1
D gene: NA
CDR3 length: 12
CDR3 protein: CASSPRGGEQFF
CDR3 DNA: TGTGCCAGCAGTCCACGGGGAGGTGAGCAGTTCTTC

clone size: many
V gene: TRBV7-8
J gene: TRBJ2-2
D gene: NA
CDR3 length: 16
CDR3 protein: CASSPRQAKNTGELFF
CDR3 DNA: TGTGCCAGCAGCCCAAGACAGGCAAAGAACACCGGGGAGCTGTTTTTT

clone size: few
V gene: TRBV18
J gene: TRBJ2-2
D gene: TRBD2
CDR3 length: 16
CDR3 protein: CASSPMGLAETGELFF
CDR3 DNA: TGTGCCAGCTCACCTATGGGACTAGCCGAGACCGGGGAGCTGTTTTTT

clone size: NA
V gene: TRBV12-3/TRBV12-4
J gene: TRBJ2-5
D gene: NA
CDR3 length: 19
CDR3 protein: CASSLRAGYSYSYQETQYF
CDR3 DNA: TGTGCCAGCAGTTTACGAGCAGGGTACTCCTACTCGTACCAAGAGACCCAGTACTTC

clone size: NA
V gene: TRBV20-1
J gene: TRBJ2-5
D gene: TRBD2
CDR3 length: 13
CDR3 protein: CSGPSGAEETQYF
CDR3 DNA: TGCAGTGGCCCTAGCGGGGCAGAGGAGACCCAGTACTTC

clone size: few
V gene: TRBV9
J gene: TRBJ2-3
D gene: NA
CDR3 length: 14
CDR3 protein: CASSVVIGTDTQYF
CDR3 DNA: TGTGCCAGCAGCGTAGTAATTGGGACAGATACGCAGTATTTT

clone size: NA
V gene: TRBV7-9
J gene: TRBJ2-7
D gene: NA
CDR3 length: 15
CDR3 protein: CASSPWTAFTYEQYF
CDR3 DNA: TGTGCCAGCAGCCCATGGACAGCGTTTACCTACGAGCAGTACTTC

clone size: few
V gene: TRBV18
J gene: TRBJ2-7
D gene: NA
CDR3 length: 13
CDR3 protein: CASSPSWRNEQYF
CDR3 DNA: TGTGCCAGCTCACCAAGCTGGAGGAACGAGCAGTACTTC

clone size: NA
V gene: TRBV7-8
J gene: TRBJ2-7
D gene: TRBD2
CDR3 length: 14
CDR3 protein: CASSPTSGGLQAYF
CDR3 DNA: TGTGCCAGCAGCCCCACTAGCGGGGGGCTTCAGGCGTACTTC

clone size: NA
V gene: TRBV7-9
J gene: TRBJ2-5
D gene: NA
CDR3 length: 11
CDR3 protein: CASTVEGTQYF
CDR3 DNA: TGTGCCAGCACCGTCGAGGGGACCCAGTACTTC

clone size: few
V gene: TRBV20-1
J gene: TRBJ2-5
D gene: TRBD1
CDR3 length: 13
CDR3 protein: CSARVTGGKTQYF
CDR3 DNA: TGCAGTGCTAGAGTTACAGGGGGGAAGACCCAGTACTTC

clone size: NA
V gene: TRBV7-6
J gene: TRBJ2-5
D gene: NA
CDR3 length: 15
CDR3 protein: CASSLKWGTTETQYF
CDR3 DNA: TGTGCCAGCAGCTTAAAGTGGGGGACGACAGAGACCCAGTACTTC